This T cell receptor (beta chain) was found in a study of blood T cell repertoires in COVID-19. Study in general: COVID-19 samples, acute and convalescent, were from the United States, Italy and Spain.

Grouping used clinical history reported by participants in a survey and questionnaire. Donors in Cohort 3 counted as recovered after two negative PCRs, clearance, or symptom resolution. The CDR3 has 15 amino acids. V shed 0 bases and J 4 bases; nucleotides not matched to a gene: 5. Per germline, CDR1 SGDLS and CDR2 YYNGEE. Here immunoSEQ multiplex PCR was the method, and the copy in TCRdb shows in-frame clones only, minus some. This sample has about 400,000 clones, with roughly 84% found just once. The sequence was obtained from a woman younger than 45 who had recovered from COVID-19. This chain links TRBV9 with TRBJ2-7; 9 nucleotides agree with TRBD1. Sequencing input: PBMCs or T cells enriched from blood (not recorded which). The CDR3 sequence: CASSVGQGVAYEQYF. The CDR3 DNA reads TGTGCCAGCAGCGTAGGACAGGGGGTGGCTTACGAGCAGTACTTC.